These 32 T cell receptor beta chains came from one sample sequenced in a study of T cells after yellow fever vaccination. TCRdb analysed the 5' RACE reads with MiXCR anew, one entry per CDR3 protein. This sample carries some 500,000 distinct CDR3 sequences, around an eighth of them seen once, and the ten largest clones take around 15%. The specimen was PBMCs, collected on the day of the yellow fever booster vaccination. The source of these receptors is a man aged 25-40 years who received the YFV17D yellow fever vaccine.

The sample holds a few counts of this clonotype. The rearrangement links TRBV7-3 to TRBJ1-1, with 9 bases matching TRBD1. After removal of 5 bases from V and 4 bases from J, the junction contained 11 bases not matched to a gene. This CDR3 is 16 amino acids long. Germline V gives CDR1 SGHTA, CDR2 FQGTGA. The CDR3 is CASSARMGQGPTEAFF. CDR3 in DNA: TGTGCCAGCAGCGCGCGGATGGGACAGGGTCCCACTGAAGCTTTCTTT.

This clonotype was observed a handful of times. The J gene is TRBJ2-5, the V gene TRBV7-9, with 16 bases fitting TRBD2. Germline lookup yields CDR1 SEHNR and CDR2 FQNEAQ (reference sequence). The CDR3 length is 17 residues. With V trimmed by 3 bases and J by 4 bases, 5 bases remained unmatched. CDR3 protein: CASSLGLAGGPLETQYF. The DNA of the CDR3 is TGTGCCAGCAGCTTGGGACTAGCGGGAGGGCCTCTAGAGACCCAGTACTTC.

The table lists this clonotype with a few counts. This chain joins TRBV20-1 and TRBJ2-1, with 14 bases lining up with TRBD2. Trimming at V came to 4 bases and at J to 7 bases, leaving 15 bases not matched to a gene. The CDR3 spans 18 residues. Germline CDR1 is DFQATT and CDR2 is SNEGSKA (reference sequence). Here the CDR3 reads CSAKSVILGTSGRNEQFF. The CDR3 DNA reads TGCAGTGCTAAATCGGTCATTTTAGGGACTAGCGGGAGAAATGAGCAGTTCTTC.

This clonotype was recorded many times. The chain has TRBV5-1 and TRBJ2-1; D is unclear. CDR1 is SGHRS, CDR2 YFSETQ, per germline. Trimming removed 4 bases from V and 4 bases from J, with 12 bases in between. The CDR3 runs to 14 residues. The CDR3, as DNA: TGCGCCAGCAGCGTGAACGCCATGTACAATGAGCAGTTCTTC. Translating it yields CASSVNAMYNEQFF.

The chain uses TRBV12-3 or TRBV12-4 and TRBJ2-1; 7 nucleotides align to TRBD1. The CDR3 contains 17 residues. Losses at the gene ends were 5 bases for V and 2 bases for J; bases not matched to a gene: 12. The CDR3 coding sequence is TGTGCCAGCAGTCCAAACCCCCGGGACAGAACCTACAATGAGCAGTTCTTC. Its translation is CASSPNPRDRTYNEQFF.

This clonotype was counted between two and nine times. This chain connects TRBV5-1 to TRBJ2-2; no clear D gene. Germline loops: CDR1 SGHRS, CDR2 YFSETQ. CDR3 length: 14 amino acids. V lost 4 bases and J 3 bases, leaving 10 bases between the germline ends. The CDR3 sequence is CASSVRVDTGELFF. The CDR3 DNA reads TGCGCCAGCAGCGTTCGGGTCGACACCGGGGAGCTGTTTTTT. Full variable domain (missing parts from reference TRBV5-1 and TRBJ2-2): KAGVTQTPRYLIKTRGQQVTLSCSPISGHRSVSWYQQTPGQGLQFLFEYFSETQRNKGNFPGRFSGRQFSNSRSEMNVSTLELGDSALYLCASSVRVDTGELFFGEGSRLTVL.

V and J are TRBV12-3 or TRBV12-4 and TRBJ2-7, with D unclear. CDR3 length: 11 amino acids. V dropped 5 bases and J dropped 8 bases, with 10 bases sitting between them. The CDR3 DNA reads as TGTGCCAGCAGTACTAAGAATCAGCAGTACTTC. It encodes CASSTKNQQYF.

The CDR3 DNA sequence: TGTGCCAGCAGCTCGTGGACAGATCGAATACACGAGCAGTACTTC. Its protein product is CASSSWTDRIHEQYF. V usage is TRBV7-9 and J usage is TRBJ2-7, with a tentative D call TRBD1 (6 bases). Trimming took off 4 bases at V and 5 bases at J, with 18 bases between the two ends. The CDR3 spans 15 residues. Per germline, CDR1 SEHNR and CDR2 FQNEAQ (reference sequence). Full variable domain (rest looked up from reference TRBV7-9 and TRBJ2-7): DTGVSQNPRHKITKRGQNVTFRCDPISEHNRLYWYRQTLGQGPEFLTYFQNEAQLEKSRLLSDRFSAERPKGSFSTLEIQRTEQGDSAMYLCASSSWTDRIHEQYFGPGTRLTVT.

The rearrangement uses TRBV28 and TRBJ2-1; D gene unclear. The CDR3 sequence is 14 residues long. The germline CDR1 and CDR2 sequences are MDHEN and SYDVKM. The V gene lost 8 bases and the J gene lost 4 bases, with 15 bases spanning the gap. The CDR3 loop reads CASVSAQLYNEQFF. In nucleotides, the CDR3 is TGTGCCAGCGTATCGGCACAGTTATACAATGAGCAGTTCTTC.

This clonotype was found a few times. The chain employs TRBV6-2 or TRBV6-3 and TRBJ2-6; 9 nucleotides agree with TRBD1. The J segment lost 2 bases and the V segment lost 5 bases, leaving 4 bases of the junction unmatched. Germline lookup yields CDR1 MNHEY and CDR2 SVGEGT. The CDR3 has 16 residues. DNA of the CDR3: TGTGCCAGCAGTAACTGGACAGGGGCTGGGGCCAACGTCCTGACTTTC. Translating it yields CASSNWTGAGANVLTF.

The V gene is TRBV12-3 or TRBV12-4, the J gene TRBJ2-7; D gene unclear. This CDR3 is built from 13 residues. The V end lost 3 bases, the J end lost 2 bases, and 8 bases lay between the germline ends. The CDR3 nucleotides read TGTGCCAGCAGTTTGGCGACACCCTACGAGCAGTACTTC. Amino acid sequence: CASSLATPYEQYF.

This clonotype was recorded a few times. This chain uses TRBV24-1 with TRBJ1-4; TRBD1 matches at 8 bases. The V and J ends lost 3 bases and 14 bases, in that order; junction bases with no gene match: 13. CDR1 KGHDR and CDR2 SFDVKD come from the germline V gene. This CDR3 has 15 residues. Written as DNA, the CDR3 is TGTGCCACCAGTGATCTGGGACAGGATCCGGCATGGCTGTTTTTT. Residues: CATSDLGQDPAWLFF.

CDR3: CASSPLRGLREQYF. Written as DNA, the CDR3 is TGTGCCAGCAGCCCTCTGCGGGGGCTAAGGGAGCAGTACTTC. V and J are TRBV12-3 or TRBV12-4 and TRBJ2-7; D possibly corresponds to TRBD2 (7 bases). Trimming pared 6 bases from V and 7 bases from J, leaving 19 bases between. The CDR3 consists of 14 residues.

This clonotype has just a few counts. This chain links TRBV6-6 with TRBJ2-7, with D uncertain. Germline CDR1 is MNHNY and CDR2 is SVGAGI (reference sequence). Deletions cut 3 bases from V and 9 bases from J, with 12 bases between. This CDR3 has 12 amino acids. This CDR3 reads CASSYIQERQYF. Here the CDR3 DNA reads TGTGCCAGCAGTTATATCCAGGAAAGGCAGTACTTC.

The gene calls are TRBV28 and TRBJ1-5; no clear D. Germline CDR1 MDHEN, CDR2 SYDVKM. The ends were cut back, 3 bases at V and 11 bases at J, with 11 bases in the middle. This CDR3 comprises 12 residues. The CDR3 region has the DNA TGTGCCAGCAGTTTGAGTCAATCGGCCCAGCATTTT. Translation gives CASSLSQSAQHF.

This clonotype was detected only a few times. The V and J genes are TRBV4-3 and TRBJ2-3; either TRBD1 or TRBD2 may fit D (5 bases each). Germline V lookup: CDR1 LGHNA, CDR2 YSLEER. The length of the CDR3 is 17 residues. V dropped 1 base and J dropped 4 bases, with 18 bases sitting between them. The CDR3 here is CASSQVFTGPSADTQYF. The DNA for the CDR3 is TGCGCCAGCAGCCAAGTCTTTACGGGACCCTCGGCAGATACGCAGTATTTT.

V and J are TRBV7-2 and TRBJ1-3; no firm D call. The length of the CDR3 is 13 residues. The germline V and J ends were trimmed by 8 bases and 0 bases, with 8 bases remaining between them. Germline V gene lookup returns CDR1 SGHTA and CDR2 FQGNSA. CDR3 nucleotides: TGTGCCAGCGGAGTCAGCTCTGGAAACACCATATATTTT. It yields the protein CASGVSSGNTIYF.

This clonotype has just one count. The gene calls are TRBV29-1 and TRBJ1-2; a weak D match, TRBD1 (6 bases). V lost 6 bases to trimming and J lost 4 bases, with 12 bases between them. The germline V gene has CDR1 SQVTM and CDR2 ANQGSEA. The CDR3 extends over 12 amino acids. DNA for the CDR3: TGCAGCGTGCACAGGGAAGGCTATGGCTACACCTTC. It translates to CSVHREGYGYTF. Complete variable domain (other parts from reference TRBV29-1 and TRBJ1-2): SAVISQKPSRDICQRGTSLTIQCQVDSQVTMMFWYRQQPGQSLTLIATANQGSEATYESGFVIDKFPISRPNLTFSTLTVSNMSPEDSSIYLCSVHREGYGYTFGSGTRLTVV.

The chain uses TRBV12-3 or TRBV12-4 and TRBJ2-1; 7 bases agree with TRBD2. This CDR3 is built from 16 residues. V lost 5 bases, J lost 5 bases, and 12 bases stayed unmatched. The CDR3 sequence is CASSPFAGVSHNEQFF. The CDR3 DNA reads as TGTGCCAGCAGTCCCTTTGCGGGAGTATCCCACAATGAGCAGTTCTTC.

The V gene is TRBV9, the J gene TRBJ2-2; maybe TRBD2 (5 bases). This CDR3 is built from 15 residues. Germline loops: CDR1 SGDLS, CDR2 YYNGEE. Trimming cost V 3 bases and J 2 bases, with 11 bases left between them. The CDR3 here is CASSGPGSNTGELFF. In DNA form, the CDR3 reads TGTGCCAGCAGCGGTCCGGGGTCTAACACCGGGGAGCTGTTTTTT.

In its sample, this clonotype was seen a few times. The chain is built from TRBV7-2 and TRBJ2-7, with a possible D match to TRBD1 (5 bases). The CDR3 runs 15 residues. Trimming stripped 5 bases from V and 2 bases from J, with 16 bases between. Germline V gene sequence: CDR1 SGHTA, CDR2 FQGNSA. CDR3 sequence: CASSRTPRGTYEQYF. The DNA for the CDR3 is TGTGCCAGCAGCCGTACCCCTAGGGGCACCTACGAGCAGTACTTC.

CDR3 in DNA: TGTGCCAGCAGTCCAACGACTAGTCCGGGGAATGAGCAGTTCTTC. Its translation: CASSPTTSPGNEQFF. The V call is TRBV6-1, the J call TRBJ2-1; tentative D call: TRBD2 (6 bases). The CDR3 has 15 amino acids. Germline V CDR1 and CDR2: MNHNS, SASEGT. The V end lost 5 bases, the J end lost 7 bases, and 18 bases lay between the germline ends.

This clonotype was detected a few times. The chain employs TRBV5-1 and TRBJ1-2; D is ambiguous. With 0 bases removed from V and 8 bases from J, the gap between germline ends came to 11 bases. This CDR3 region has 13 residues. Germline V CDR1 and CDR2: SGHRS, YFSETQ. CDR3 nucleotide sequence: TGCGCCAGCAGCTTGGACTACTCCCAGGGCTACACCTTC. It codes for CASSLDYSQGYTF.

There are a few counts of this clonotype. CDR3 coding DNA: TGTGCCAGCAGCAAACTATGGCTAGCGGAAAGCTCCTACAATGAGCAGTTCTTC. It codes for CASSKLWLAESSYNEQFF. This sequence joins TRBV21-1 and TRBJ2-1; TRBD2, the table's D call, was not compared with the DNA. TRBV21-1 is a recognized pseudogene. The CDR3 has 18 amino acids.

In its sample, this clonotype was seen many times. This chain links TRBV14 with TRBJ2-1; 8 bases are shared with TRBD2. The CDR3 is 20 amino acids. V lost 0 bases to trimming and J lost 4 bases; unmatched junction nucleotides: 17. CDR1 and CDR2 (germline): SGHDN, FVKESK. DNA for the CDR3: TGTGCCAGCAGCCAAGAGATAGCGGGAACTATCCTTGGGGATTACAATGAGCAGTTCTTC. Its protein product is CASSQEIAGTILGDYNEQFF.

Only a few counts were recorded for this clonotype. V usage is TRBV9 and J usage is TRBJ2-7; D is uncertain. The V gene lost 3 bases and the J gene lost 6 bases, with 22 bases spanning the gap. This CDR3 comprises 16 residues. CDR1 is SGDLS and CDR2 is YYNGEE in the germline V gene. The CDR3, as DNA: TGTGCCAGCAGCGCTGGGTCCCCCCCAATCTCTGGCGAGCAGTACTTC. It yields the protein CASSAGSPPISGEQYF.

In this sample, this clonotype turned up a few times. The chain joins TRBV7-8 to TRBJ1-2; 8 nucleotides align to TRBD1. Trimming took 5 bases from V and 8 from J; bases not matched to a gene: 7. CDR3 size: 13 residues. Germline CDR1 is SGHVS and CDR2 is FQNEAQ. The DNA for the CDR3 is TGTGCCAGCAGCCCGACAGGGGTGATCGGCTACACCTTC. Its protein product is CASSPTGVIGYTF.

V usage is TRBV20-1 and J usage is TRBJ2-7, with TRBD1 as a possible D gene (6 bases). The CDR3 consists of 15 residues. V lost 5 bases, J lost 5 bases, and 22 bases lay in between. The V gene's germline CDR1 is DFQATT and CDR2 SNEGSKA (reference sequence). Here the CDR3 reads CSAQAAGEGLDEQYF. CDR3 in DNA: TGCAGTGCTCAGGCGGCAGGGGAAGGTTTGGACGAGCAGTACTTC.

The chain carries TRBV7-2 and TRBJ2-2; D is perhaps TRBD1 (6 bases). The CDR3 runs to 16 residues. V lost 5 bases and J 5 bases, leaving 18 bases between the germline ends. Germline-derived CDR1 and CDR2 are SGHTA and FQGNSA. In nucleotides, the CDR3 is TGTGCCAGCAGCCGGCCCCCAGGGGAGATTACCGGGGAGCTGTTTTTT. Its translation: CASSRPPGEITGELFF.

This clonotype appeared a few times. J is TRBJ1-6 and V is TRBV4-3; D is possibly TRBD1 (5 bases). The CDR3 extends over 15 amino acids. CDR1 is LGHNA, CDR2 YSLEER, per germline. The V gene lost 3 bases and the J gene lost 5 bases, with 11 bases spanning the gap. The CDR3 DNA reads as TGCGCCAGCAGCCAGGAAGCGGGGCATAATTCACCCCTCCACTTT. Translated: CASSQEAGHNSPLHF.

This clonotype was counted between two and nine times. The chain recombines TRBV29-1 with TRBJ1-5; 9 bases are a match to TRBD1. Looked up from germline, CDR1 is SQVTM and CDR2 is ANQGSEA. This CDR3 is built from 15 residues. The V gene end was trimmed by 4 bases and the J gene end by 1 base; junction bases not matched to a gene: 5. The CDR3 loop reads CSVAWGQGSNQPQHF. The CDR3 region has the DNA TGCAGCGTTGCTTGGGGACAGGGAAGCAATCAGCCCCAGCATTTT.

This clonotype was observed a handful of times. The chain is built from TRBV5-1 and TRBJ2-7; TRBD2 agrees at 16 bases. The CDR3 contains 19 residues. Germline assignment: CDR1 SGHRS and CDR2 YFSETQ. V dropped 0 bases and J dropped 3; count of bases not matched to a gene: 9. The CDR3 loop is CASSLAPPGTSGRGYEQYF. DNA for the CDR3: TGCGCCAGCAGCTTGGCCCCTCCCGGGACTAGCGGGAGGGGCTACGAGCAGTACTTC.